These T cell receptor beta chains were read from a single sample in a study of cytomegalovirus exposure and HLA in healthy donors. Here immunoSEQ multiplex PCR was the method, and the copy in TCRdb shows in-frame clones only, minus some. The profile shows under 95,000 clones, about 78% of them singletons. Sequenced sample: PBMCs. The receptors shown here come from a male donor in good health and CMV-seronegative. Each CDR3 is given with its conserved first and last residue. The order of the fields is clone size, V gene, J gene, D gene, CDR3 protein, CDR3 DNA. The D gene is left open where the match is weak. The listing skips clone size in some rows; elsewhere it reads once, few, many or a size class.

abundance: NA
v_gene: TRBV6-1
j_gene: TRBJ1-1
d_gene: TRBD1
CDR3aa: CASSDLRQGSAEAFF
CDR3nt: TGTGCCAGCAGTGACCTGAGACAGGGGAGCGCTGAAGCTTTCTTT

abundance: NA
v_gene: TRBV29-1
j_gene: TRBJ1-3
d_gene: NA
CDR3aa: CSVEGRGNTIYF
CDR3nt: TGCAGCGTTGAAGGGAGGGGAAACACCATATATTTT

abundance: NA
v_gene: TRBV4-3
j_gene: TRBJ2-7
d_gene: TRBD1
CDR3aa: CASSLGQGSEQYF
CDR3nt: TGCGCCAGCAGCCTCGGACAGGGTTCCGAGCAGTACTTC

abundance: NA
v_gene: TRBV5-1
j_gene: TRBJ2-7
d_gene: NA
CDR3aa: CASSGSPPPSEQYF
CDR3nt: TGCGCCAGCAGCGGGAGCCCCCCTCCGTCCGAGCAGTACTTC

abundance: NA
v_gene: TRBV2
j_gene: TRBJ2-7
d_gene: TRBD1
CDR3aa: CASSPRTGGYEQYF
CDR3nt: TGTGCCAGCAGTCCCCGGACAGGGGGCTACGAGCAGTACTTC

abundance: once
v_gene: TRBV13
j_gene: TRBJ2-1
d_gene: TRBD2
CDR3aa: CASSLRGTSTYNEQFF
CDR3nt: TGTGCCAGCAGCTTAAGGGGGACTAGCACTTACAATGAGCAGTTCTTC

abundance: NA
v_gene: TRBV11-2
j_gene: TRBJ1-2
d_gene: NA
CDR3aa: CASSLDPGANYGYTF
CDR3nt: TGTGCCAGCAGCTTAGATCCGGGAGCTAACTATGGCTACACCTTC

abundance: once
v_gene: TRBV5-1
j_gene: TRBJ1-6
d_gene: NA
CDR3aa: CASRTGGGSYNSPLHF
CDR3nt: TGCGCCAGCAGGACAGGCGGGGGCTCCTATAATTCACCCCTCCACTTT

abundance: NA
v_gene: TRBV19
j_gene: TRBJ2-5
d_gene: NA
CDR3aa: CASSMSAGWEETQYF
CDR3nt: TGTGCCAGTAGTATGTCGGCAGGATGGGAAGAGACCCAGTACTTC

abundance: NA
v_gene: TRBV5-6
j_gene: TRBJ2-7
d_gene: NA
CDR3aa: CASSLVPGTYEQYF
CDR3nt: TGTGCCAGCAGCTTGGTTCCGGGGACCTACGAGCAGTACTTC

abundance: NA
v_gene: TRBV9
j_gene: TRBJ2-1
d_gene: TRBD2
CDR3aa: CASSEKRTSGVGGQFF
CDR3nt: TGTGCCAGCAGCGAAAAGCGGACTAGCGGGGTCGGGGGTCAGTTCTTC

abundance: few
v_gene: TRBV29-1
j_gene: TRBJ1-2
d_gene: NA
CDR3aa: CSVGDGTRGGYPF
CDR3nt: NA

abundance: NA
v_gene: TRBV30
j_gene: TRBJ2-7
d_gene: TRBD2
CDR3aa: CAWSRAGPGEQYF
CDR3nt: TGTGCCTGGAGTCGAGCGGGGCCTGGCGAGCAGTACTTC

abundance: NA
v_gene: TRBV6-1
j_gene: TRBJ2-2
d_gene: TRBD1
CDR3aa: CASRTPDRGSGELFF
CDR3nt: TGTGCCAGCAGAACGCCGGACAGGGGGTCCGGGGAGCTGTTTTTT

abundance: NA
v_gene: TRBV28
j_gene: TRBJ1-2
d_gene: TRBD1
CDR3aa: CASSFPGQVHGYTF
CDR3nt: TGTGCCAGCAGTTTTCCGGGACAGGTCCATGGCTACACCTTC